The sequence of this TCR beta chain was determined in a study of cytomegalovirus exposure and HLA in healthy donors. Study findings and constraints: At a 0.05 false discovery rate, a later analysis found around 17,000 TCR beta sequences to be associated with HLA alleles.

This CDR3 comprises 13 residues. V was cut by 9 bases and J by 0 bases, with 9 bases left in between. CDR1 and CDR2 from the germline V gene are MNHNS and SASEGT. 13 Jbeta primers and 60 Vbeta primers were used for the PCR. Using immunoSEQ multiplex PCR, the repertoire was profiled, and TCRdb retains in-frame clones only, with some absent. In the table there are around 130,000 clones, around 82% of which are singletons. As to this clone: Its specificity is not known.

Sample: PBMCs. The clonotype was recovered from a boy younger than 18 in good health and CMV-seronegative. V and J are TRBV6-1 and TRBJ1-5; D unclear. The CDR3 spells CASYGYSNQPQHF. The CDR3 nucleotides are TGTGCCAGTTACGGTTATAGCAATCAGCCCCAGCATTTT.